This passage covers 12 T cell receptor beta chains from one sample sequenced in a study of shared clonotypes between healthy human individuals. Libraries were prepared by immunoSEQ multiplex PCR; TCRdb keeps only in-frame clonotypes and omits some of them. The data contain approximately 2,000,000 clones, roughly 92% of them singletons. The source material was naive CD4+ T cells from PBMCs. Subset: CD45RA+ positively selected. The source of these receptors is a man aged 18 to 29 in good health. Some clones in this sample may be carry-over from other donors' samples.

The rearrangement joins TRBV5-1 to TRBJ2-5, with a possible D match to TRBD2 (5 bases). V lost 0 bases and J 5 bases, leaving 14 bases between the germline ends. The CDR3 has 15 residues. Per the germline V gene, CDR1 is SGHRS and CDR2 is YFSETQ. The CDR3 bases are TGCGCCAGCAGCTTGGCGGAGGCTAGATATGAGACCCAGTACTTC. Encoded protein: CASSLAEARYETQYF. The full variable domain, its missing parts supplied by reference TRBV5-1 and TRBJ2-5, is KAGVTQTPRYLIKTRGQQVTLSCSPISGHRSVSWYQQTPGQGLQFLFEYFSETQRNKGNFPGRFSGRQFSNSRSEMNVSTLELGDSALYLCASSLAEARYETQYFGPGTRLLVL.

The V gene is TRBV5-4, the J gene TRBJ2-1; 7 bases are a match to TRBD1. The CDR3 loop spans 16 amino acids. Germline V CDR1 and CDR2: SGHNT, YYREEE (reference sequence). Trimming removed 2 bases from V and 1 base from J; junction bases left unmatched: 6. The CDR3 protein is CASSFRTGRSYNEQFF. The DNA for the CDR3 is TGTGCCAGCAGCTTCCGGACAGGCCGTTCCTACAATGAGCAGTTCTTC.

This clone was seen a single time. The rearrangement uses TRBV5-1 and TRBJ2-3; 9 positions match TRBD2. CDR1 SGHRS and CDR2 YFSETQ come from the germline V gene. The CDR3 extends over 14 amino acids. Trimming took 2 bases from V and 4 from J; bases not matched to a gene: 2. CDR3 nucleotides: TGCGCCAGCAGCTTTAGCGGGAGACCAGATACGCAGTATTTT. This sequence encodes CASSFSGRPDTQYF.

This chain's CDR3 is CASSSTGTSQEETQYF. In DNA, the CDR3 is TGTGCCAGCAGTTCCACCGGGACTAGCCAAGAAGAGACCCAGTACTTC. V usage is TRBV28 and J usage is TRBJ2-5; the match to TRBD2 covers 9 bases. V was pared by 4 bases and J by 3 bases, with 9 bases of the junction left unmatched. The CDR3 has 16 amino acids. Germline lookup yields CDR1 MDHEN and CDR2 SYDVKM.

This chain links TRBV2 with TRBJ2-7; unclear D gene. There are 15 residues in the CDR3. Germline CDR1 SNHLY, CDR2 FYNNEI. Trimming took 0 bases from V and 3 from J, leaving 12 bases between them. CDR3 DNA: TGTGCCAGCAGTGAAGCGCTTCCGGGTAACTACGAGCAGTACTTC. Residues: CASSEALPGNYEQYF. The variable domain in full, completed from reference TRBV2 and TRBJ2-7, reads EPEVTQTPSHQVTQMGQEVILRCVPISNHLYFYWYRQILGQKVEFLVSFYNNEISEKSEIFDDQFSVERPDGSNFTLKIRSTKLEDSAMYFCASSEALPGNYEQYFGPGTRLTVT.

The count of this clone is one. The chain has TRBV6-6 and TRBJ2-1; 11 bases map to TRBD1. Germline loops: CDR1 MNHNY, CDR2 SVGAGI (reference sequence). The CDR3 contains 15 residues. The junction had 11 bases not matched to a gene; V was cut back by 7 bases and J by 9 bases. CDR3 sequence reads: CASNPTDRGLSEQFF. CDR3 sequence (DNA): TGTGCCAGCAATCCCACGGACAGGGGGCTTTCTGAGCAGTTCTTC.

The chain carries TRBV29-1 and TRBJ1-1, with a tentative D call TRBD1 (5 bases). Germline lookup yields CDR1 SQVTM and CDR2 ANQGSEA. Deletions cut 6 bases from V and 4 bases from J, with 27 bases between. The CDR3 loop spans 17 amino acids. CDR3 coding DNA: TGCAGCGTGGGGGGTATCCGGGGATTCGGAATGAGCACTGAAGCTTTCTTT. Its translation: CSVGGIRGFGMSTEAFF.

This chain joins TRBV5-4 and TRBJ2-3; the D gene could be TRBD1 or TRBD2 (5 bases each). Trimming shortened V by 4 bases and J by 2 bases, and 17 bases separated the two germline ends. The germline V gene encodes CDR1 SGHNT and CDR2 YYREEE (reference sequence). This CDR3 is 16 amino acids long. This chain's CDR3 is CASSASGSRPTDTQYF. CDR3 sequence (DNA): TGTGCCAGCAGCGCCTCAGGGAGTCGACCCACAGATACGCAGTATTTT. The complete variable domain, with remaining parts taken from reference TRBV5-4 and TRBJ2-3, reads ETGVTQSPTHLIKTRGQQVTLRCSSQSGHNTVSWYQQALGQGPQFIFQYYREEENGRGNFPPRFSGLQFPNYSSELNVNALELDDSALYLCASSASGSRPTDTQYFGPGTRLTVL.

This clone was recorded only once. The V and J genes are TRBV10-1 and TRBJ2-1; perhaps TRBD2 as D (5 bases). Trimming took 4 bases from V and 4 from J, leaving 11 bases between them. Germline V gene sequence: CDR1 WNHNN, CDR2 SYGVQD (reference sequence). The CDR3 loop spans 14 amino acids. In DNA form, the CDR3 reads TGCGCCAGCAGTGGTCGGGATGGGTACAATGAGCAGTTCTTC. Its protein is CASSGRDGYNEQFF.

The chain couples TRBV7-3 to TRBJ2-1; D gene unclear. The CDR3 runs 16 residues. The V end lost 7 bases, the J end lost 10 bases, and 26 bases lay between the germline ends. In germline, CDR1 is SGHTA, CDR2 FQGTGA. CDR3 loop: CASTLYSLPPPTEQFF. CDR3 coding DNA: TGTGCCAGCACCCTTTATTCCCTTCCTCCCCCGACGGAGCAGTTCTTC.

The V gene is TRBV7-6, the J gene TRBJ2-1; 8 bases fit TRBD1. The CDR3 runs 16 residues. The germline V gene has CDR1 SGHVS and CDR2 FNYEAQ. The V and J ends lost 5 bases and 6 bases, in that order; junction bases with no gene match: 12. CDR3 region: CASSPIYPGTGNEQFF. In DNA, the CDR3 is TGTGCCAGCAGCCCAATATATCCGGGGACAGGCAATGAGCAGTTCTTC.

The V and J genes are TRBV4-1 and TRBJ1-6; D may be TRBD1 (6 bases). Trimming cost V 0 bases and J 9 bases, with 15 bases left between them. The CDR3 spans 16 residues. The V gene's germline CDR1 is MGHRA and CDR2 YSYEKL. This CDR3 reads CASSQEGAGVGSPLHF. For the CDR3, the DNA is TGCGCCAGCAGCCAAGAAGGAGCAGGGGTCGGTTCACCCCTCCACTTT.